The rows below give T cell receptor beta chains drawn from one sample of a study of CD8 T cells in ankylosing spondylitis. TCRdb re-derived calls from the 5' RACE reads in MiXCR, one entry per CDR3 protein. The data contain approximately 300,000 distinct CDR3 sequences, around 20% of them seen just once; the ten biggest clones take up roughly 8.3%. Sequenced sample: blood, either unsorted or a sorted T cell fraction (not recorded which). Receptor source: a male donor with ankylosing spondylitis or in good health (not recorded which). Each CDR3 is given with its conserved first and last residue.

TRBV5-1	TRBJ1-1	CASSPGPPKAFF
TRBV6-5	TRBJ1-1	CASSYSMPNTEAFF
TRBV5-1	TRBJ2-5	CASSSGAGLVETQYF
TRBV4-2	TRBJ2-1	CASSQYSGMSNNEQFF
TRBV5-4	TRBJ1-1	CASSQTTTDEAFF
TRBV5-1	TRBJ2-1	CASSLPGSSYNEQFF
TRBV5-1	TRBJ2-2	CASSLGHASNTGELFF
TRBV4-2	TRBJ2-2	CASSQVRVVGELFF
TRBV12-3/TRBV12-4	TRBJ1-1	CASSEGHWNTEAFF
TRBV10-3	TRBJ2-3	CAISESLAGADTQYF
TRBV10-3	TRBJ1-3	CAISETGGSGNTIYF
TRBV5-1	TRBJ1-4	CASSLRRNEKLFF
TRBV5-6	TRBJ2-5	CASSTDIQGGAETQYF
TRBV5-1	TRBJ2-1	CASTRAGQDTEQFF
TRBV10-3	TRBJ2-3	CAISRRGQGGDTQYF
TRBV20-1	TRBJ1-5	CSASFKSSNQPQHF
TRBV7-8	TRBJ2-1	CASSLLPKSGGAEQFF
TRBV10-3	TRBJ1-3	CAITPLGGNTIYF
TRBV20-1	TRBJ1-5	CSARDSGQTFSNQPQHF
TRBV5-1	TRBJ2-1	CASRSQNYNEQFF
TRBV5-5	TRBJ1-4	CASSTFAGVFGEKLFF
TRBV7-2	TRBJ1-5	CASSRTGFSNQPQHF
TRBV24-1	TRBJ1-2	CATSDLKGRGYTF
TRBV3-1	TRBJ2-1	CASSQRVAGARVNQQFF
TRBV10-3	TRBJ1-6	CAISDRDTDNSPLHF
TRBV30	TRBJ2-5	CAWSVGGTQYF
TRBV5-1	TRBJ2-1	CASSSGLVSYNEQFF